A selection of T cell receptor beta chains follows, all from one sample in a study of cytomegalovirus exposure and HLA in healthy donors. The protocol was immunoSEQ multiplex PCR, while the TCRdb copy is restricted to in-frame clones and leaves out a portion. The sample lists some 200,000 clones, approximately 9.5% occurring once. Sequenced material: PBMCs. The source of these receptors is a woman in her 30s in good health and CMV-seropositive. CDR3s include the opening cysteine and the closing phenylalanine or tryptophan. The order of the fields is clone size, D gene, V gene, J gene, CDR3 protein, CDR3 DNA. The D gene is left open where the match is weak. The size of a clone is reported for some rows only, either as once, few or many, or as a class for expanded clones.

few	TRBD1	TRBV29-1	TRBJ1-4	CSVEGTGNEKLFF	TGCAGCGTTGAAGGGACAGGGAATGAAAAACTGTTTTTT
NA	NA	TRBV19	TRBJ1-5	CASSVSRQPQHF	TGTGCCAGTAGTGTGTCCAGGCAGCCCCAGCATTTT
few	TRBD2	TRBV5-4	TRBJ2-5	CASSFASGRSETQYF	TGTGCCAGCAGCTTCGCTAGCGGGAGGTCAGAGACCCAGTACTTC
NA	TRBD1	TRBV5-1	TRBJ2-1	CASSLGPGQGSNEQFF	TGCGCCAGCAGCTTGGGACCGGGACAGGGAAGCAATGAGCAGTTCTTC
NA	NA	TRBV5-1	TRBJ2-5	CASSPSLLGGGQETQYF	TGCGCCAGCAGCCCGTCACTCCTGGGAGGGGGCCAAGAGACCCAGTACTTC
few	TRBD1	TRBV5-1	TRBJ2-7	CASSLVSGGVDERYF	TGCGCCAGCAGCTTGGTATCAGGGGGCGTCGACGAGCGGTACTTC
NA	NA	TRBV6-6	TRBJ2-7	CASSDNSYEQYF	TGTGCCAGCAGTGACAACTCCTACGAGCAGTACTTC
few	NA	TRBV2	TRBJ1-5	CASRFQGINQPQHF	TGTGCCAGCAGGTTCCAGGGAATTAATCAGCCCCAGCATTTT
few	TRBD1	TRBV29-1	TRBJ2-7	CSVRTGGSYEQYF	TGCAGCGTCCGGACAGGGGGCTCCTACGAGCAGTACTTC
few	NA	TRBV11-2	TRBJ1-1	CASSLGQKAFF	TGTGCCAGCAGCTTAGGACAGAAAGCTTTCTTT
NA	NA	TRBV18	TRBJ1-1	CASSQGAGTEAFF	TGTGCCAGCTCACAAGGGGCTGGCACTGAAGCTTTCTTT
few	NA	TRBV4-1	TRBJ1-1	CASRTLGQNTEAFF	TGCGCCAGCAGGACCCTGGGGCAGAACACTGAGGCTTTCTTT
NA	TRBD1	TRBV5-1	TRBJ1-5	CASSVTGTANQPQHF	TGCGCCAGCAGCGTTACCGGGACAGCGAATCAGCCCCAGCATTTT
few	NA	TRBV5-1	TRBJ2-5	CASSFIPGLPYQETQYF	TGCGCCAGCAGCTTTATCCCGGGACTCCCGTACCAAGAGACCCAGTACTTC
few	TRBD2	TRBV9	TRBJ2-1	CASSPRTRSYNEQFF	TGTGCCAGCAGCCCCAGGACTAGATCCTACAATGAGCAGTTCTTC
few	TRBD2	TRBV10-2	TRBJ2-5	CASSLTSGETQYF	TGCGCCAGCAGCCTGACTAGCGGGGAGACCCAGTACTTC
few	NA	TRBV21-1	TRBJ2-7	CASSSPESGTGDYEQYF	TGTGCCAGCAGCAGCCCAGAGTCAGGGACAGGGGATTACGAGCAGTACTTC
few	NA	TRBV11-2	TRBJ2-1	CASTLLVGEQFF	TGTGCCAGCACCCTATTAGTTGGTGAGCAGTTCTTC
few	NA	TRBV27	TRBJ1-5	CASSLSLGVNQPQHF	TGTGCCAGCAGTTTATCTTTAGGGGTCAATCAGCCCCAGCATTTT
NA	TRBD1	TRBV29-1	TRBJ2-2	CSVGTGITGELFF	TGCAGCGTTGGGACAGGGATCACCGGGGAGCTGTTTTTT
few	TRBD2	TRBV6-4	TRBJ2-3	CASSWTSGKTDTQYF	TGTGCCAGCAGTTGGACTAGCGGGAAAACAGATACGCAGTATTTT
few	NA	TRBV19	TRBJ2-7	CASSQRQSSYEQYF	TGTGCCAGTAGTCAAAGACAGAGCTCCTACGAGCAGTACTTC
few	NA	TRBV10-3	TRBJ2-2	CASSNTGELFF	TGTGCCAGTTCAAACACCGGGGAGCTGTTTTTT
few	NA	TRBV5-1	TRBJ2-3	CASSSTSTDTQYF	TGCGCCAGCAGCTCAACTTCCACAGATACGCAGTATTTT
few	NA	TRBV27	TRBJ2-2	CASSSNLVTRSTGELFF	TGTGCCAGCAGTTCCAACTTGGTAACTCGGAGTACCGGGGAGCTGTTTTTT